The present T cell receptor (beta chain) was sequenced within a study of regulatory T cells in long-lasting Graves disease. The sample holds a few counts of this clonotype. The J segment lost 4 bases and the V segment lost 2 bases, leaving 6 bases of the junction unmatched. CDR1 and CDR2 from the germline V gene are MNHEY and SVGAGI. The CDR3 is 15 amino acids. Time point defined: newly diagnosed GD, antithyroid drugs for less than 3 months. Extracted RNA from PBMCs served as the source of the TCR library. Arm-PCR of CDR3 regions and iRepertoire HTBI primers were the basis on which TCR beta libraries were built. Using its own MiXCR run on the multiplex PCR reads, TCRdb lists one record per CDR3 protein. Altogether hundreds of thousands of distinct CDR3 sequences are present, over 12% being singletons, with the ten largest covering about 8.3%. Separately, the same data were catalogued under a study of T cells in Graves' hyperthyroidism and ophthalmopathy. That report notes: Among clonotypes expanded in thyroid above 0.001, most were also found in blood.

The chain combines TRBV6-5 with TRBJ2-7; TRBD1 matches at 9 bases. Sample: peripheral blood mononuclear cells (PBMCs), taken at new diagnosis, from a patient treated with antithyroid drugs. The clonotype comes from a woman aged 40-49 years with Graves disease. The CDR3 here is CASSYRTGAWYEQYF. CDR3 in DNA: TGTGCCAGCAGTTACCGGACAGGGGCCTGGTACGAGCAGTACTTC.